This T cell receptor (beta chain) was obtained from a study of shared clonotypes between healthy human individuals. Using immunoSEQ multiplex PCR, the repertoire was profiled, and TCRdb retains in-frame clones only, with some absent. The sample has 2,100,000 or so clones, approximately 96% seen once. CDR1 is SNHLY and CDR2 is FYNNEI in the germline V gene. V dropped 3 bases and J dropped 0; count of bases not matched to a gene: 5. This CDR3 is 16 amino acids long. This sequence was found in a man younger than 35 in good health. The gene calls are TRBV2 and TRBJ2-7; 10 positions agree with TRBD1. Sequencing used naive CD4+ T cells sorted from blood. Sample subset: CD45RA+ positively selected. CDR3 nucleotides: TGTGCCAGCAGTGACTGGACAGGGGGATCCTCCTACGAGCAGTACTTC. It is translated as CASSDWTGGSSYEQYF.